Shown below are 22 T cell receptor beta chains from a single sample sequenced in a study of blood T cells in healthy people across ages (dated by TCRdb to 2015 to 2017). The library relied on 5' RACE. Reads for this sample came from an Illumina HiSeq 2500. A second PCR of about 7 to 12 cycles was run with a J-beta primer mix and a sample-barcoded 5' primer. TCRdb handled the public reads itself, with Q25 trimming in fastp and clone calling in MiXCR, and kept productive beta chains. When rows share a CDR3 protein, they turn into one entry using the most common DNA and genes. This sample holds 1.5 million to 2 million distinct CDR3 sequences; under 30% were observed only once. The leading ten clones occupy less than 9.5% of the sample. Input material: blood. Receptors originate from a woman in her thirties in good health.

This clonotype was counted only a few times. This chain uses TRBV7-2 with TRBJ1-5; D unclear. The length of the CDR3 is 15 residues. Trimming stripped 6 bases from V and 5 bases from J, with 17 bases between. CDR1 is SGHTA, CDR2 FQGNSA, per germline. CDR3 sequence (DNA): TGTGCCAGCAGACTCGACCAAAACCCCCATCAGCCCCAGCATTTT. This encodes CASRLDQNPHQPQHF.

This clonotype was counted only a few times. The chain joins TRBV27 to TRBJ2-3, with a weak D call TRBD2 (6 bases). Per germline, CDR1 MNHEY and CDR2 SMNVEV (reference sequence). The germline V and J ends were trimmed by 8 bases and 4 bases, with 25 bases remaining between them. This CDR3 comprises 17 residues. The CDR3 spells CASSSLRTSGGADTQYF. The CDR3 nucleotides are TGTGCCAGCTCCTCCCTAAGGACGTCAGGCGGGGCAGATACGCAGTATTTT.

The rearrangement links TRBV2 to TRBJ2-7; 11 bases align to TRBD2. This CDR3 region has 14 residues. Germline V gene sequence: CDR1 SNHLY, CDR2 FYNNEI. Unmatched junction bases numbered 8, after V lost 6 bases and J lost 7 bases. The CDR3 region has the DNA TGTGCCAGCAGAGGTAGCGGGAGGGCAGGGGAGCAGTACTTC. Amino acids: CASRGSGRAGEQYF.

The chain carries TRBV27 and TRBJ2-1; 7 positions match TRBD2. Germline values: CDR1 MNHEY, CDR2 SMNVEV (reference sequence). The CDR3 covers 16 residues. V dropped 2 bases and J dropped 2; count of bases not matched to a gene: 6. CDR3 residues: CASSLNQGGPYNEQFF. The CDR3 DNA sequence: TGTGCCAGCAGTTTAAACCAGGGAGGGCCCTACAATGAGCAGTTCTTC.

V is TRBV6-5 and J is TRBJ1-6; D uncertain. With 6 bases removed from V and 5 bases from J, the gap between germline ends came to 17 bases. CDR1 MNHEY and CDR2 SVGAGI come from the germline V gene. This CDR3 comprises 16 residues. CDR3: CASRRTEALHNSPLHF. CDR3 sequence (DNA): TGTGCCAGCAGGAGAACCGAGGCCCTACATAATTCACCCCTCCACTTT.

The chain is built from TRBV5-6 and TRBJ2-7; D remains ambiguous. Looked up from germline, CDR1 is SGHDT and CDR2 is YYEEEE. Trimming left V 4 bases short and J 4 bases short, with 18 bases between. The CDR3 is 15 residues long. Here the CDR3 DNA reads TGTGCCAGCAGCCGGAGACTGAAATTATGGTACGAGCAGTACTTC. Its protein product is CASSRRLKLWYEQYF.

This clonotype was seen more than once but under ten times. The rearrangement joins TRBV5-4 to TRBJ2-1; the D gene is possibly TRBD1 (6 bases). There are 16 residues in the CDR3. CDR1 and CDR2 from the germline V gene are SGHNT and YYREEE (reference sequence). Trimming cost V 1 base and J 6 bases, with 17 bases left between them. The CDR3 coding sequence is TGTGCCAGCAGCTTGAGCCAAGGGGGACCAACCAATGAGCAGTTCTTC. It yields the protein CASSLSQGGPTNEQFF.

The chain combines TRBV6-5 with TRBJ2-1; D is ambiguous. V lost 5 bases to trimming and J lost 0 bases, with 11 bases between them. The CDR3 runs 15 residues. Germline V gene data show CDR1 as MNHEY and CDR2 as SVGAGI. This CDR3 is CASSPQFGSYNEQFF. The CDR3 DNA reads as TGTGCCAGCAGTCCCCAATTCGGCTCCTACAATGAGCAGTTCTTC.

In its sample, this clonotype was seen a few times. CDR3 amino acids: CASSGQVGEQFF. CDR3 coding DNA: TGTGCCAGCAGTGGACAGGTCGGTGAGCAGTTCTTC. The chain carries TRBV6-1 and TRBJ2-1; tentative D call: TRBD1 (6 bases). Deletions cut 4 bases from V and 9 bases from J, with 10 bases between. The CDR3 has 12 amino acids. Germline lookup yields CDR1 MNHNS and CDR2 SASEGT.

Concerning this clonotype: One junction end does not reproduce the germline sequence, and a read error may be involved. The V call is TRBV7-9, the J call TRBJ2-7; TRBD2 aligns across 7 bases. The germline V gene encodes CDR1 SEHNR and CDR2 FQNEAQ (reference sequence). The CDR3 has 14 residues. This CDR3 reads CAGSFDGEGYEQYF. CDR3 coding DNA: TGTGCCGGCAGCTTCGACGGGGAGGGCTACGAGCAGTACTTC.

This clonotype appeared a few times. This chain joins TRBV7-8 and TRBJ1-1; D is perhaps TRBD1 (6 bases). The CDR3 totals 14 residues. V lost 5 bases and J 5 bases, leaving 15 bases between the germline ends. Germline CDR1 SGHVS, CDR2 FQNEAQ. The CDR3 coding sequence is TGTGCCAGCAGCCCCAGGGAGGGGGATACTGAAGCTTTCTTT. It codes for CASSPREGDTEAFF.

This clonotype was seen more than once but under ten times. This rearrangement joins TRBV18 to TRBJ1-1; no definite D call. Deletions cut 4 bases from V and 5 bases from J, with 11 bases between. Germline CDR1 is KGHSH and CDR2 is LQKENI. The CDR3 runs 13 residues. CDR3 DNA sequence: TGTGCCAGCTCACTTAACGCGGAGACTGAAGCTTTCTTT. Its translation is CASSLNAETEAFF.

On this clonotype: A much larger clone is a single base away; this may be a read error. The DNA of the CDR3 is TGTGCCAGCAGCTTAGCGCTCCAGTTCCAAGAGACCCAGTTCTTC. Translating it yields CASSLALQFQETQFF. The chain links TRBV7-2 to TRBJ2-5; D remains ambiguous. The DNA end is a closer match to TRBJ2-1, so the J assignment may be wrong. This CDR3 comprises 15 residues. Germline V gives CDR1 SGHTA, CDR2 FQGNSA.

J is TRBJ1-6 and V is TRBV6-1; 7 nucleotides line up with TRBD1. CDR1 is MNHNS and CDR2 is SASEGT in the germline V gene. The V and J ends lost 4 bases and 10 bases, in that order; junction bases with no gene match: 7. The CDR3 is made up of 14 amino acids. CDR3 sequence reads: CASSVVQGQSPLHF. The CDR3 coding sequence is TGTGCCAGCAGTGTAGTACAGGGGCAGTCACCCCTCCACTTT.

The chain recombines TRBV6-1 with TRBJ1-5; TRBD1 aligns across 7 bases. The CDR3 has 15 residues. V trimming: 6 bases; J trimming: 4 bases; junction bases outside the gene matches: 9. Germline lookup yields CDR1 MNHNS and CDR2 SASEGT. The CDR3 DNA sequence: TGTGCCAGCAGCCTGACAGGGTTTGGTAATCAGCCCCAGCATTTT. It is translated as CASSLTGFGNQPQHF.

This clonotype has a handful of counts. The chain couples TRBV7-8 to TRBJ1-2, with 10 bases aligning to TRBD1. V lost 0 bases, J lost 8 bases, and 6 bases stayed unmatched. The CDR3 is made up of 15 amino acids. Germline CDR1 SGHVS, CDR2 FQNEAQ. The CDR3 loop reads CASSLALDRGRGYTF. The CDR3 DNA follows: TGTGCCAGCAGCTTAGCCCTTGACAGGGGGCGCGGCTACACCTTC.

There are a few counts of this clonotype. The chain employs TRBV20-1 and TRBJ1-1; 10 nucleotides match TRBD1. V gave up 1 base and J gave up 4 bases; unmatched junction bases: 9. Per the germline V gene, CDR1 is DFQATT and CDR2 is SNEGSKA (reference sequence). The CDR3 is 16 residues long. The CDR3 protein is CSARAIAGQGTTEAFF. The CDR3 nucleotides read TGCAGTGCTAGAGCTATTGCGGGACAGGGGACCACTGAAGCTTTCTTT.

This clonotype was observed a handful of times. The V call is TRBV6-5, the J call TRBJ2-3; maybe TRBD2 (6 bases). The V gene lost 0 bases and the J gene lost 13 bases, with 20 bases spanning the gap. Looked up from germline, CDR1 is MNHEY and CDR2 is SVGAGI. The CDR3 extends over 15 amino acids. CDR3 in amino acids: CASSYSTRNRVLEYF. The CDR3 DNA follows: TGTGCCAGCAGTTACTCGACTAGGAACCGAGTGTTGGAGTATTTT.

This clonotype appeared many times. The chain links TRBV7-9 to TRBJ2-7; maybe TRBD2 (5 bases). Looked up from germline, CDR1 is SEHNR and CDR2 is FQNEAQ (reference sequence). The CDR3 loop spans 12 amino acids. The V and J ends lost 6 bases and 4 bases respectively, with 10 bases between them. The CDR3 DNA is TGTGCCAGCAGAGCCGAGGGTTACGAGCAGTACTTC. Its protein product is CASRAEGYEQYF.

This clonotype was seen more than once but under ten times. The chain uses TRBV18 and TRBJ1-5; TRBD1 might be the D (5 bases). This CDR3 has 15 residues. Germline values: CDR1 KGHSH, CDR2 LQKENI. Between the trimmed V and J ends, which lost 2 bases and 1 base, there was a span of 9 bases. CDR3 coding DNA: TGTGCCAGCTCACCAGGGGCAAACAGCAATCAGCCCCAGCATTTT. This translates into CASSPGANSNQPQHF. Full variable domain (missing parts from reference TRBV18 and TRBJ1-5): NAGVMQNPRHLVRRRGQEARLRCSPMKGHSHVYWYRQLPEEGLKFMVYLQKENIIDESGMPKERFSAEFPKEGPSILRIQQVVRGDSAAYFCASSPGANSNQPQHFGDGTRLSIL.

The rearrangement uses TRBV6-2 or TRBV6-3 and TRBJ2-1; 12 bases are a match to TRBD2. The better agreement between TRBJ2-7 and the DNA end casts doubt on the J call. The CDR3 is made up of 16 amino acids. Germline CDR1 and CDR2: MNHEY and SVGEGT. CDR3 nucleotides: TGTGCCAGCAGTTACTCACTAGCGGGAGGCTACAATGAGCAGTACTTC. Its translation: CASSYSLAGGYNEQYF.

CDR3 residues: CASSPRGGRSSPSAAKNIQYF. For the CDR3, the DNA is TGTGCCAGCAGCCCCCGGGGGGGCAGATCCTCTCCCAGCGCGGCCAAAAACATTCAGTACTTC. The chain recombines TRBV7-8 with TRBJ2-4; 8 bases are a match to TRBD2. This CDR3 comprises 21 residues. Per the germline V gene, CDR1 is SGHVS and CDR2 is FQNEAQ. The ends lost 5 bases at V and 1 base at J; junction bases unmatched: 22.